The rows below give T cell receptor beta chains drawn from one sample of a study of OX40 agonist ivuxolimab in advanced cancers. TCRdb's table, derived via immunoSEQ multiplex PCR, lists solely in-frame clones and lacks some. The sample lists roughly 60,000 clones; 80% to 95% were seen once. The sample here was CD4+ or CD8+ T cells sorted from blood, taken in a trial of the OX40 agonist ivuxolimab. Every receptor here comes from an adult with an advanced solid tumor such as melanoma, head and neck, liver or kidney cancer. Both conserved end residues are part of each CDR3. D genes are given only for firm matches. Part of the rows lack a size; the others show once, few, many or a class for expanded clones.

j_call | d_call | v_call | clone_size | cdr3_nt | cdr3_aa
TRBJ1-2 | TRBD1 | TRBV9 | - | TGTGCCAGCAGCGCAGACGGGACAGGGCGGCACTATGGCTACACCTTC | CASSADGTGRHYGYTF
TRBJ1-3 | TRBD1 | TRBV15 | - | TGTGCCACCAGCAGAGACGGGACAGCGTCTGGAAACACCATATATTTT | CATSRDGTASGNTIYF
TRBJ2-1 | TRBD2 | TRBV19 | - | TGTGCCAGTAGTAGTCGACTAGCGGGAGGTAGTTACAATGAGCAGTTCTTC | CASSSRLAGGSYNEQFF
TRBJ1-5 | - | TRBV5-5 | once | TGTGCCAGCAGCTTGATCCCAGCGGGGCAGCCCCAGCATTTT | CASSLIPAGQPQHF
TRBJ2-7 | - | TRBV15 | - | TGTGCCACCAGCAGAGATAGGGGTTCCTACGAGCAGTACTTC | CATSRDRGSYEQYF
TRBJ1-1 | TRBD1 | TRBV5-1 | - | TGCGCCAGCAGCTCTACAGGGGACACTGAAGCTTTCTTT | CASSSTGDTEAFF
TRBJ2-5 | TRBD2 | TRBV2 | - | TGTGCCAGCAGGACCCAACTAGCGGGCCAGGGGGAGACCCAGTACTTC | CASRTQLAGQGETQYF
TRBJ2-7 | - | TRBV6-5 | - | TGTGCCAGCAGTTACCGCTCAAGAACCTCCTACGAGCAGTACTTC | CASSYRSRTSYEQYF
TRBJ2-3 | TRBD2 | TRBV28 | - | TGTGCCAGCAAGGCGCGGGAGCCGGGCGATACGCAGTATTTT | CASKAREPGDTQYF
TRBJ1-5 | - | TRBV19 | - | TGTGCCAGTAGTAGGGGGTTTAGCAATCAGCCCCAGCATTTT | CASSRGFSNQPQHF
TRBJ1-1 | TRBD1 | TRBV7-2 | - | TGTGCCAGCAGCCCGACAGGGTACACTGAAGCTTTCTTT | CASSPTGYTEAFF
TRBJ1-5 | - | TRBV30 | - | TGTGCCTGGAGTGTAACGGGGCCTGACAATCAGCCCCAGCATTTT | CAWSVTGPDNQPQHF
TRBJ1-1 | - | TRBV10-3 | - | TGTGCCATCAGTGATAGGGGGGAATCGAACACTGAAGCTTTCTTT | CAISDRGESNTEAFF
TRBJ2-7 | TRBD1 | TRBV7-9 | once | TGTGCCAGCAGCTCCTGGACAGGGATCTACGAGCAGTACTTC | CASSSWTGIYEQYF
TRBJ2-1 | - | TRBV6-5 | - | TGTGCCAGCAGTTTCTCACAGAATCGGAATGAGCAGTTCTTC | CASSFSQNRNEQFF
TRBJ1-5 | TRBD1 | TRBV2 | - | TGTGCCAGCAGCGGGGACAGGGGCAATCAGCCCCAGCATTTT | CASSGDRGNQPQHF
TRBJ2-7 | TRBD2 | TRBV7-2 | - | TGTGCCAGCAGTCCCGGGGGGGGCTACGAGCAGTACTTC | CASSPGGGYEQYF
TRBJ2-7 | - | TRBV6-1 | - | TGTGCCAGCAGCTTAACAGGCGCTAGCTCCTACGAGCAGTACTTC | CASSLTGASSYEQYF
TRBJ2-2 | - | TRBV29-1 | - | TGCAGCGTTGGGAGGACCGGGGAGCTGTTTTTT | CSVGRTGELFF
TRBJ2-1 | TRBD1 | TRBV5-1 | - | TGCGCCAGCAGCAACGGACAGGCAAGTGATGAGCAGTTCTTC | CASSNGQASDEQFF
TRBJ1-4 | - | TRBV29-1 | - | TGCAGCGTTGGACAGGACGGGGGAAATGAAAAACTGTTTTTT | CSVGQDGGNEKLFF
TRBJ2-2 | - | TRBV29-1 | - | TGCAGCGTGGGATCTGGGGGGCCCACCGGGGAGCTGTTTTTT | CSVGSGGPTGELFF
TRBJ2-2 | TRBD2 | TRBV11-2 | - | TGTGCCAGCAGCTTATTGACTAGCGGGCCCGGGGAGCTGTTTTTT | CASSLLTSGPGELFF
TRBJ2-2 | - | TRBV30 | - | TGTGCCTGGAGTGTAAGGTTTTTTGGACTACCCGGGGAGCTGTTTTTT | CAWSVRFFGLPGELFF
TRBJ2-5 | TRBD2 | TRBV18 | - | TGTGCCAGCTCACAGGGTCGGGTTAGCGGGAGCCAAGAGACCCAGTACTTC | CASSQGRVSGSQETQYF
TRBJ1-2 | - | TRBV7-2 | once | TGTGCCAGCAGCCCCAAAAGCGGGGGCAACTATGGCTACACCTTC | CASSPKSGGNYGYTF
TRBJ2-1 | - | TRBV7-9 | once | TGTGCCAGCAGCTTAGTAGCAGAGCATGAGCAGTTCTTC | CASSLVAEHEQFF
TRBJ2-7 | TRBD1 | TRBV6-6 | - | TGTGCCAGCAGCCGGGGACAGACCCCTTACGAGCAGTACTTC | CASSRGQTPYEQYF
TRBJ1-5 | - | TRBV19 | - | TGTGCCAGTAGTATAAGAAGGGCGGGCAATCAGCCCCAGCATTTT | CASSIRRAGNQPQHF
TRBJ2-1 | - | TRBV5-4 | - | TGTGCCAGCAGCCCTAGAAGTGCCTCCTACAATGAGCAGTTCTTC | CASSPRSASYNEQFF
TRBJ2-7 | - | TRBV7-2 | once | TGTGCCAGCGCCTCAACAGGGAGTCTATCCGAGCAGTACTTC | CASASTGSLSEQYF
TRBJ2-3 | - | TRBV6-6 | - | TGTGCCAGCAGTTATGGAGGAGTCACAGATACGCAGTATTTT | CASSYGGVTDTQYF
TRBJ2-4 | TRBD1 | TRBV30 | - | TGTGCCTGGGCCGGACAGGGGATCAACATTCAGTACTTC | CAWAGQGINIQYF
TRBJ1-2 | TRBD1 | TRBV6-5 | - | TGTGCCAGCAGTTACTCCGGACAGGGTTATGGCTACACCTTC | CASSYSGQGYGYTF
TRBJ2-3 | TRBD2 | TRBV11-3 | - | TGTGCCAGCAGCGGGAGGGCCACAGATACGCAGTATTTT | CASSGRATDTQYF
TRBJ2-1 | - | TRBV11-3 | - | TGTGCCAGCAGCGGTTCACCTCGGGAGCAGTTCTTC | CASSGSPREQFF